This T cell receptor beta chain was documented in a study of control samples from healthy donors and cancer patients. CDR1 KGHSH and CDR2 LQKENI come from the germline V gene. The CDR3 length is 15 residues. Trimming took off 6 bases at V and 5 bases at J, with 17 bases between the two ends. The method was immunoSEQ multiplex PCR; TCRdb's version includes in-frame clones alone and lacks a portion of them. The specimen's table records some 180,000 clones. The sequence derives from a woman aged 25 to 39 in good health. The sequenced material came from blood. The chain uses TRBV18 and TRBJ2-1; D is perhaps TRBD1 (6 bases). The chain's CDR3 is CASSPTGLENNEQFF. CDR3 coding DNA: TGTGCCAGCTCCCCCACAGGGTTGGAGAACAATGAGCAGTTCTTC. Full variable domain (missing parts from reference TRBV18 and TRBJ2-1): NAGVMQNPRHLVRRRGQEARLRCSPMKGHSHVYWYRQLPEEGLKFMVYLQKENIIDESGMPKERFSAEFPKEGPSILRIQQVVRGDSAAYFCASSPTGLENNEQFFGPGTRLTVL.